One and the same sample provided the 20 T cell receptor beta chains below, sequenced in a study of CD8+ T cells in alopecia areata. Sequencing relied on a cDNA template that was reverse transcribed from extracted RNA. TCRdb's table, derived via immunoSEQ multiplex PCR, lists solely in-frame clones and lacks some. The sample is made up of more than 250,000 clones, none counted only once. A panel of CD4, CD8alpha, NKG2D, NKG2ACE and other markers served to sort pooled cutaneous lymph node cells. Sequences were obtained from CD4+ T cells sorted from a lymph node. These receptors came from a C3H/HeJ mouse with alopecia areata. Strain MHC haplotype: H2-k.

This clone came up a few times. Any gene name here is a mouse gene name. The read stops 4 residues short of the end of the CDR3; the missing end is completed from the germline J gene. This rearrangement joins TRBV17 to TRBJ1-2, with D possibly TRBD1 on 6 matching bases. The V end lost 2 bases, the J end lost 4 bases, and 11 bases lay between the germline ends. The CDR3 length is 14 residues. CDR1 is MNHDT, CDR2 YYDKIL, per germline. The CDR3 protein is CASSRPGASSDYTF. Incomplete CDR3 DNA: TGTGCTAGCAGTAGACCAGGGGCGAGCTCC.

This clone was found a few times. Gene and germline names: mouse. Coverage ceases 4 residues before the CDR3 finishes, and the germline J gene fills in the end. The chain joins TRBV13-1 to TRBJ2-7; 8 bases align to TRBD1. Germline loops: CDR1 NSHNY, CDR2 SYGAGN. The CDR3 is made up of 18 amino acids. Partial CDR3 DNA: TGTGCCAGCAGTGATGCACAGGGGGTATCGCGGGTCCTTTAT. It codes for CASSDAQGVSRVLY. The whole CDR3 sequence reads CASSDAQGVSRVLYEQYF.

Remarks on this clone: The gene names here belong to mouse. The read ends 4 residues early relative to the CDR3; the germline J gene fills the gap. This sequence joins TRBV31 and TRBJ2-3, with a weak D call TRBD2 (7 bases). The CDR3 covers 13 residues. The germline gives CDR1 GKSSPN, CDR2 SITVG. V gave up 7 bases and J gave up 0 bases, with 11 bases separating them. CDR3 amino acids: CAFGGRSAETLYF. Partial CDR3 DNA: TGTGCCTTTGGGGGGCGTAGTGCAGAA.

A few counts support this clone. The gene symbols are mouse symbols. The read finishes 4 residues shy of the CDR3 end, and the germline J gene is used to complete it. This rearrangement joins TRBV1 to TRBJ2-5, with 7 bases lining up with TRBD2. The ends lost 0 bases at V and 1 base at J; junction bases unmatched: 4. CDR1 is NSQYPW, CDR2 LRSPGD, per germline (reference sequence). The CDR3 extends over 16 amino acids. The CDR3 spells CTCSADVGGYQDTQYF. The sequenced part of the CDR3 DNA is TGCACCTGCAGTGCAGATGTGGGGGGATACCAAGAC.

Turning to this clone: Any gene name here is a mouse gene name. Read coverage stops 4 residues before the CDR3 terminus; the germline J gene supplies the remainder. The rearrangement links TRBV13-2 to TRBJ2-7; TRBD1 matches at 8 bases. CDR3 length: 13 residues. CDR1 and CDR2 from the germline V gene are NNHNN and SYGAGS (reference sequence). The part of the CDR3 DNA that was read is TGTGCCAGCGGTGGGACAGGGAAGGAT. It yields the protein CASGGTGKD. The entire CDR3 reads CASGGTGKDEQYF.

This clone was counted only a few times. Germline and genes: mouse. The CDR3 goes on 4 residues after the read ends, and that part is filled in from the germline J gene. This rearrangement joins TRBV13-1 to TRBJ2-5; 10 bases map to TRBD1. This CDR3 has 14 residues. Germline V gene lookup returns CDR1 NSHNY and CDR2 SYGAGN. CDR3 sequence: CASSIGTGEDTQYF. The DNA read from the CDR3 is TGTGCCAGCAGTATCGGGACAGGGGAAGAC.

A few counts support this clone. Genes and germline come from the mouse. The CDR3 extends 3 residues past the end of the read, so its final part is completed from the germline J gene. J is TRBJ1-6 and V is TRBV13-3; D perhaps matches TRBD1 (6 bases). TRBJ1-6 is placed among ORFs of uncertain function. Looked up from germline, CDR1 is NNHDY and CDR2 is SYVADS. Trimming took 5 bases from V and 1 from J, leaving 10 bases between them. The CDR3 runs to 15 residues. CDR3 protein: CASRVGTSYNSPLYF. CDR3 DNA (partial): TGTGCCAGCAGAGTTGGGACATCCTATAATTCGCCC.

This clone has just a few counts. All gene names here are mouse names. CDR3 DNA (partial): TGTGCCAGCAGACAGGGGGATGCT. Protein sequence: CASRQGDA. The complete CDR3 protein is CASRQGDAEQFF. This chain connects TRBV19 to TRBJ2-1; 8 nucleotides match TRBD1. The CDR3 is cut off 4 residues early in the read; its end comes from the germline J gene. This CDR3 is built from 12 residues. The germline V gene has CDR1 FNHDT and CDR2 SITEND (reference sequence). Trimming cost V 5 bases and J 5 bases; bases outside gene matches: 0.

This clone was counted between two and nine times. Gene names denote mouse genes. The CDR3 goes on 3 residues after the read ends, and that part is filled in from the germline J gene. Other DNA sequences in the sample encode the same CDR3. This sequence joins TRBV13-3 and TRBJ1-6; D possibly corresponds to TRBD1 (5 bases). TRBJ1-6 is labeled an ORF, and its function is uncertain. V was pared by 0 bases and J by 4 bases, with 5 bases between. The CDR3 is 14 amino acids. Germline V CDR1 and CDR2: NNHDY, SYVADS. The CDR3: CASSDDRYNSPLYF. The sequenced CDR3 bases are TGTGCCAGCAGTGATGACAGGTATAATTCGCCC.

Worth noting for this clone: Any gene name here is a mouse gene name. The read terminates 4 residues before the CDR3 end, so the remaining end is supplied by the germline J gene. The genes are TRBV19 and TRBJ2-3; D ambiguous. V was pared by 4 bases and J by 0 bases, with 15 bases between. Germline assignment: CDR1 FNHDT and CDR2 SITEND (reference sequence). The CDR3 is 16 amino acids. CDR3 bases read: TGTGCCAGCAGTCCCACATACAGTTTTAGTGCAGAA. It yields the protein CASSPTYSFSAE. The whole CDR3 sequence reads CASSPTYSFSAETLYF.

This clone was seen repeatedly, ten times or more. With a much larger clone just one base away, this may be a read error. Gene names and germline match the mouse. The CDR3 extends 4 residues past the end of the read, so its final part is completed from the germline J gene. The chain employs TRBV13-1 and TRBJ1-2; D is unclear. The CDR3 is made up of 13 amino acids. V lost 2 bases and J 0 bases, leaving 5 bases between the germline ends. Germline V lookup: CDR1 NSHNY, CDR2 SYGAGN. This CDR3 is CASSERANSDYTF. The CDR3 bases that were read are TGTGCCAGCAGTGAGAGGGCAAACTCC.

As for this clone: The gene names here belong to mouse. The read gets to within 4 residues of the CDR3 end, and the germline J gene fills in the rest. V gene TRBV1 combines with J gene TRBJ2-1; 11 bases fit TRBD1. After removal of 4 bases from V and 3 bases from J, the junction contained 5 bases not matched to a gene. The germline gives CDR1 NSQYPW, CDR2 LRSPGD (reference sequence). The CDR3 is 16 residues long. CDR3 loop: CTCSGRDRGSYAEQFF. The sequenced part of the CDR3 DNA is TGCACCTGCAGTGGCCGGGACAGGGGGAGCTATGCT.

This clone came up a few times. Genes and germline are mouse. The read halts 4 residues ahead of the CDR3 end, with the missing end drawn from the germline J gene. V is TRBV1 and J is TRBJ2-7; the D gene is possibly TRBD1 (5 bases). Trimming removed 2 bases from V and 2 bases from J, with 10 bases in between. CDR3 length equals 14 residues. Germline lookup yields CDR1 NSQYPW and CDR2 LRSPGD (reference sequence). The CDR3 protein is CTCSAKDKTYEQYF. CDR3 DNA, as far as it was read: TGCACCTGCAGTGCAAAGGACAAAACCTAT.

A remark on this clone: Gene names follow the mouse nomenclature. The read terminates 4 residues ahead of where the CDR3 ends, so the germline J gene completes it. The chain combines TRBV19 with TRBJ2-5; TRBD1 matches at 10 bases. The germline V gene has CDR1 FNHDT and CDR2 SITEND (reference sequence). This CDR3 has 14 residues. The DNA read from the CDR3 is TGTGCCAGCAGGCGGGACAGGGGACGAGAC. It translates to CASRRDRGRD. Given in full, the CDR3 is CASRRDRGRDTQYF.

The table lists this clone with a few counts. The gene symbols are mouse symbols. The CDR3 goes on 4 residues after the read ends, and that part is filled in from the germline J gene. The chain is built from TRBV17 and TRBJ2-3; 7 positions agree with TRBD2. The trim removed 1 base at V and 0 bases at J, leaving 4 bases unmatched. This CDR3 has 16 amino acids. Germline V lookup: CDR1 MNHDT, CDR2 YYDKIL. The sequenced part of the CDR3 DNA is TGTGCTAGCAGTAGAGCCTGGGGGTCTAGTGCAGAA. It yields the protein CASSRAWGSSAE. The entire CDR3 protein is CASSRAWGSSAETLYF.

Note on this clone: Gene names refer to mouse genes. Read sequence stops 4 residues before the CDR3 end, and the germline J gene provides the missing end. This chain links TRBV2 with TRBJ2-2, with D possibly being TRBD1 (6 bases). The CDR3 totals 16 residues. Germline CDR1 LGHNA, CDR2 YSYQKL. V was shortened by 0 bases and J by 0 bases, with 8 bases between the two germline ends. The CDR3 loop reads CASSQEGHTNTGQLYF. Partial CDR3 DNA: TGTGCCAGCAGCCAAGAGGGACATACAAACACCGGG.

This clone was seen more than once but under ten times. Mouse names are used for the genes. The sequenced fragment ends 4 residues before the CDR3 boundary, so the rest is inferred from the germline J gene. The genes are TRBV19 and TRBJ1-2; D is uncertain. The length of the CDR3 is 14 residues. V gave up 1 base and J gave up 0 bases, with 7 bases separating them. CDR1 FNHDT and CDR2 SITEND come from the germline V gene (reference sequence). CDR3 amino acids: CASSIQVSNSDYTF. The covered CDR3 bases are TGTGCCAGCAGTATACAGGTCTCAAACTCC.

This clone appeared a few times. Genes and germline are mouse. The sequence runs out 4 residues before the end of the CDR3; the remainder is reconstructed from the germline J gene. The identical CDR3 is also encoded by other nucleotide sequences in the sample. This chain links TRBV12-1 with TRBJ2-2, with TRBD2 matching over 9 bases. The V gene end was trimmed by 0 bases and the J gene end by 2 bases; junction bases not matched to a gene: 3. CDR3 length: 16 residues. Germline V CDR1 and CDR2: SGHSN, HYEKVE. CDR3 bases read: TGTGCCAGCTCTCTCCCCGGGACTGGGAACACCGGG. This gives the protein CASSLPGTGNTG. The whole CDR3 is CASSLPGTGNTGQLYF.

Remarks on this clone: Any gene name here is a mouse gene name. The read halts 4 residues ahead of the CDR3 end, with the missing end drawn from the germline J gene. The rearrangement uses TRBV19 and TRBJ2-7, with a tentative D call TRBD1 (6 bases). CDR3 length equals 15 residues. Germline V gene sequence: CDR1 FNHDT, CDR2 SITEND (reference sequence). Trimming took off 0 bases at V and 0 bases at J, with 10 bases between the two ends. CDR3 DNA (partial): TGTGCCAGCAGTATAGGCGGGACAATCTCCTAT. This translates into CASSIGGTISY. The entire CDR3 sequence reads CASSIGGTISYEQYF.

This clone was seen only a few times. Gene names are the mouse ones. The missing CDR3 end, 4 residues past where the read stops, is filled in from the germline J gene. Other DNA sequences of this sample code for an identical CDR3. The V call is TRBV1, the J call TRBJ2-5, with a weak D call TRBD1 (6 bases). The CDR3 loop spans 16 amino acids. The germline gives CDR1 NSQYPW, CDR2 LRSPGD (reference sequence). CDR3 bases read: TGCACCTGCAGTGCAGATCTGGGAGGAAGGGGGGAC. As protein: CTCSADLGGRGD. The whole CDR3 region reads CTCSADLGGRGDTQYF.